The 15 T cell receptor beta chains reported below all come from one sample, sequenced in a study of regulatory T cells in long-lasting Graves disease (dated by TCRdb to 2020 to 2022). The sample's time point label, in plain terms: newly diagnosed GD, antithyroid drugs for less than 3 months. For both TCR sequencing and RNA sequencing, RNA was extracted from PBMCs using TRIzol. The library relied on multiplex PCR. These reads were obtained on an Illumina HiSeq 4000. iRepertoire HTBI primers and Arm-PCR amplification of CDR3 regions were used to construct TCR beta libraries. Using fastp at Q25 and MiXCR, TCRdb reprocessed the public reads and kept productive beta chains. Each CDR3 protein appears once, grouped with its most common genes and DNA. The sample yields 350,000 to 500,000 distinct CDR3 sequences; less than 15% were counted once. Approximately 19% of the sample goes to the ten largest clones.

This sample also appeared in a second study, on T cells in Graves' hyperthyroidism and ophthalmopathy.

Material: peripheral blood mononuclear cells (PBMCs), obtained at new diagnosis, from a patient treated with antithyroid drugs. The origin of the receptors is a woman between 45 and 65 years old with Graves disease. Donor details come from another sample of the same person, matched by shared clones.

This rearrangement joins TRBV18 to TRBJ2-3; 10 bases map to TRBD1. The CDR3 spans 15 residues. The germline gives CDR1 KGHSH, CDR2 LQKENI. The V gene end was trimmed by 5 bases and the J gene end by 5 bases; junction bases not matched to a gene: 7. The CDR3 coding sequence is TGTGCCAGCTCAGCCCGGGACAGGGGAGGAGATACGCAGTATTTT. Translation: CASSARDRGGDTQYF.

The V call is TRBV7-8, the J call TRBJ1-6; no clear D. Germline-derived CDR1 and CDR2 are SGHVS and FQNEAQ. The CDR3 has 13 amino acids. V was clipped by 5 bases and J by 15 bases, with 17 bases between them. This CDR3 is CASSAGHVLLLHF. The CDR3 DNA reads as TGTGCCAGCAGCGCCGGTCACGTTCTGCTCCTCCACTTT. Together with reference TRBV7-8 and TRBJ1-6, the CDR3 gives the full variable domain: GAGVSQSPRYKVAKRGQDVALRCDPISGHVSLFWYQQALGQGPEFLTYFQNEAQLDKSGLPSDRFFAERPEGSVSTLKIQRTQQEDSAVYLCASSAGHVLLLHFGNGTRLTVT.

Points on this clonotype: This may be a read error, as it is one base from a much larger clone. The rearrangement joins TRBV3-1 to TRBJ2-3, with 11 bases aligning to TRBD2. This CDR3 is 17 amino acids long. Germline V gene lookup returns CDR1 LGHDT and CDR2 YNNKEL (reference sequence). The junction had 13 bases not matched to a gene; V was cut back by 5 bases and J by 6 bases. The CDR3 DNA follows: TGTGCCAGCAGCGACAGCACGCTAGCGGGAGGCGCCGATACGCAGTATTTT. Translating gives CASSDSTLAGGADTQYF.

This clonotype was counted only a few times. V and J are TRBV2 and TRBJ2-7, with unresolved D. Trimming left V 6 bases short and J 2 bases short, with 11 bases between. CDR1 is SNHLY, CDR2 FYNNEI, per germline. This CDR3 is 13 amino acids long. This CDR3 reads CASRVGYPYEQYF. In DNA form, the CDR3 reads TGTGCCAGCAGGGTAGGTTATCCCTACGAGCAGTACTTC.

The CDR3 sequence is CASSLPGAVTDTQYF. DNA for the CDR3: TGCGCCAGCAGCTTGCCGGGAGCGGTCACAGATACGCAGTATTTT. V usage is TRBV5-1 and J usage is TRBJ2-3; D perhaps matches TRBD2 (6 bases). The CDR3 extends over 15 amino acids. The V end lost 1 base, the J end lost 2 bases, and 11 bases lay between the germline ends. CDR1 is SGHRS, CDR2 YFSETQ, per germline.

This clonotype was found many times. This sequence joins TRBV7-3 and TRBJ1-1, with 7 bases fitting TRBD1. The CDR3 covers 13 residues. CDR1 is SGHTA and CDR2 is FQGTGA in the germline V gene. V trimming: 2 bases; J trimming: 7 bases; junction bases outside the gene matches: 4. Here the CDR3 DNA reads TGTGCCAGCAGCTTAGGACAGGTCGGTGAAGCTTTCTTT. Its protein is CASSLGQVGEAFF.

The genes are TRBV19 and TRBJ1-5; weak D call: TRBD1 (5 bases). There are 13 residues in the CDR3. CDR1 and CDR2 from the germline V gene are LNHDA and SQIVND (reference sequence). V lost 3 bases to trimming and J lost 7 bases, with 10 bases between them. The CDR3 loop reads CASSIPGGQPQHF. The CDR3 DNA sequence: TGTGCCAGTAGTATCCCGGGGGGGCAGCCCCAGCATTTT. Drawing the rest from reference TRBV19 and TRBJ1-5, the complete variable domain is DGGITQSPKYLFRKEGQNVTLSCEQNLNHDAMYWYRQDPGQGLRLIYYSQIVNDFQKGDIAEGYSVSREKKESFPLTVTSAQKNPTAFYLCASSIPGGQPQHFGDGTRLSIL.

This clonotype was recorded at least ten times. The V call is TRBV2, the J call TRBJ1-1, with 7 bases that match TRBD1. The CDR3 has 14 amino acids. Germline V gene data show CDR1 as SNHLY and CDR2 as FYNNEI. V shed 4 bases and J 4 bases; nucleotides not matched to a gene: 6. In DNA form, the CDR3 reads TGTGCCAGCAGTGGCGACAGGGTCCTCACTGAAGCTTTCTTT. It yields the protein CASSGDRVLTEAFF.

Comment on this clonotype: This may be a read error, as it is one base from a much larger clone. The chain combines TRBV5-1 with TRBJ2-7; possible D gene TRBD2, 6 bases. Germline V CDR1 and CDR2: SGHRS, YFSETQ. Trimming removed 0 bases at V and 3 bases at J, with 13 bases between. There are 15 residues in the CDR3. CDR3 loop: CASSLGEASVYEQYF. Written as DNA, the CDR3 is TGCGCCAGCAGCTTGGGGGAAGCTAGCGTCTACGAGCAGTACTTC.

This sequence joins TRBV11-2 and TRBJ1-2; 8 nucleotides match TRBD1. The V segment lost 5 bases and the J segment 2 bases; nucleotides outside the gene matches: 7. CDR1 is SGHAT and CDR2 is FQNNGV in the germline V gene. This CDR3 has 15 amino acids. CDR3: CASSPGQGPNYGYTF. For the CDR3, the DNA is TGTGCCAGCAGCCCCGGACAGGGACCCAACTATGGCTACACCTTC.

This clonotype was found a few times. The CDR3 DNA sequence: TGTGCCAGCTCCCCGGGACTAGACTCCGAGCAGTACTTC. Protein product: CASSPGLDSEQYF. The chain is built from TRBV18 and TRBJ2-7, with 8 bases lining up with TRBD2. With 6 bases clipped from V and 6 bases from J, the junction kept 7 bases outside the gene matches. The CDR3 is 13 residues long. The germline CDR1 and CDR2 sequences are KGHSH and LQKENI. The whole variable domain, filled in from reference TRBV18 and TRBJ2-7, reads NAGVMQNPRHLVRRRGQEARLRCSPMKGHSHVYWYRQLPEEGLKFMVYLQKENIIDESGMPKERFSAEFPKEGPSILRIQQVVRGDSAAYFCASSPGLDSEQYFGPGTRLTVT.

This clonotype was observed a few times. The chain recombines TRBV3-1 with TRBJ2-2, with D unclear. V was trimmed by 6 bases and J by 3 bases, leaving 11 bases between them. The CDR3 totals 14 residues. CDR1 and CDR2 (germline): LGHDT, YNNKEL (reference sequence). CDR3 sequence reads: CASRLTVDTGELFF. In nucleotides, the CDR3 is TGTGCCAGCAGACTTACCGTAGACACCGGGGAGCTGTTTTTT.

The chain joins TRBV2 to TRBJ2-5, with D perhaps matching TRBD2 (7 bases). V lost 7 bases and J lost 4, with 13 bases in between. CDR1 SNHLY and CDR2 FYNNEI come from the germline V gene. This CDR3 is built from 13 residues. For the CDR3, the DNA is TGTGCCAGCATGGGGGGGGGGCGAGAGACCCAGTACTTC. Residues: CASMGGGRETQYF.

This clonotype showed up many times. V gene TRBV5-1 combines with J gene TRBJ1-1; TRBD1 might be the D (5 bases). CDR1 and CDR2 (germline): SGHRS, YFSETQ. The CDR3 is 13 amino acids. Trimming took 0 bases from V and 8 from J, leaving 11 bases between them. The CDR3 spells CASSLETQGEAFF. In DNA form, the CDR3 reads TGCGCCAGCAGCTTGGAGACCCAGGGAGAAGCTTTCTTT.

The V and J genes are TRBV7-9 and TRBJ2-1; D possibly corresponds to TRBD2 (6 bases). Trimming removed 2 bases from V and 6 bases from J, with 23 bases in between. CDR3 length: 18 amino acids. Germline V gene lookup returns CDR1 SEHNR and CDR2 FQNEAQ (reference sequence). The CDR3 sequence: CASSLLGGVDPRRNEQFF. CDR3 DNA: TGTGCCAGCAGCTTATTGGGAGGAGTAGACCCCCGGCGCAATGAGCAGTTCTTC.